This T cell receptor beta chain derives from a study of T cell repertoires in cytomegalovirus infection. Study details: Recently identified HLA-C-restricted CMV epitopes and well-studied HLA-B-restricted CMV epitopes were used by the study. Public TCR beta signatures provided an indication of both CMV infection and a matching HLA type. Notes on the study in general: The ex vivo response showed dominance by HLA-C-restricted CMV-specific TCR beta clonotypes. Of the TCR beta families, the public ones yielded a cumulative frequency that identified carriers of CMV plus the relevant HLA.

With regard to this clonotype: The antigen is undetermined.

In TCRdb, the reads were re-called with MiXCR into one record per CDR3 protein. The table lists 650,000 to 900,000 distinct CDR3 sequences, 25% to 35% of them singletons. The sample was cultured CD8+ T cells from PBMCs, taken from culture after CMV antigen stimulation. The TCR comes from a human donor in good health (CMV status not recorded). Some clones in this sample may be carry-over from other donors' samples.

The CDR3 region has the DNA TGCGCCAGCAGCCTCAAAACCGGGACAGGGGGCATCACCGGGGAGCTGTTTTTT. Amino acid sequence: CASSLKTGTGGITGELFF. This rearrangement joins TRBV4-1 to TRBJ2-2, with TRBD1 matching over 12 bases. Germline V gene data show CDR1 as MGHRA and CDR2 as YSYEKL. The CDR3 is 18 residues long. After removal of 4 bases from V and 4 bases from J, the junction contained 10 bases not matched to a gene.